These T cell receptor beta chains were read from a single sample in a study of graft-versus-host responses after intestinal transplantation. TCRdb's table, derived via immunoSEQ multiplex PCR, lists solely in-frame clones and lacks some. The table lists 45,000 to 60,000 clones, roughly 95% of them singletons. No antigen has been identified for these receptors. Material: unstimulated CD8+ T cells sorted from spleen or lymph node cells, obtained before transplant. These receptors were taken from a human donor who was the organ donor for an intestinal transplant. Each CDR3 is given with its conserved first and last residue. A D gene is named only where the DNA matches it firmly. Clone sizes are given selectively: once, few, many, or a class where the clone is expanded.

>TRBV28|TRBJ1-3|.|.
TGTGCCAGCAGTTTACCGGGGACAGGAAACACCATATATTTT
CASSLPGTGNTIYF
>TRBV7-9|TRBJ2-7|.|TRBD2
TGTGCCAGCAGCTTAGTACTAGCGGGCTCCTACGAGCAGTACTTC
CASSLVLAGSYEQYF
>TRBV4-3|TRBJ1-2|.|.
TGCGCCAGCAGCCAAGGACGGAATCCCCTATACTATGGCTACACCTTC
CASSQGRNPLYYGYTF
>TRBV5-4|TRBJ1-1|.|.
TGTGCCAGCAGCTTGGTTGCAGGTCCTTTGAACACTGAAGCTTTCTTT
CASSLVAGPLNTEAFF
>TRBV27|TRBJ2-5|.|.
TGTGCCAGCAGTCGGACAATTGGGGAAGAGACCCAGTACTTC
CASSRTIGEETQYF
>TRBV7-6|TRBJ1-6|.|.
TGTGCCAGCAGCTTAGGGGGAAGCTCACCCCTCCACTTT
CASSLGGSSPLHF
>TRBV4-1|TRBJ1-1|.|.
TGCGCCAGCAGCCAAGTCCAGGATAACACTGAAGCTTTCTTT
CASSQVQDNTEAFF
>TRBV4-1|TRBJ2-7|.|TRBD2
TGCGCCAGCAGCCAAGTCGGGGGGTCCTCCTACGAGCAGTACTTC
CASSQVGGSSYEQYF
>TRBV14|TRBJ2-7|few|.
TGTGCCAGCAGCCAAGGGGGCACGTACTACGAGCAGTACTTC
CASSQGGTYYEQYF
>TRBV9|TRBJ2-3|.|.
TGTGCCAGCAGCGTAGGTCAGAGCGAGGATACGCAGTATTTT
CASSVGQSEDTQYF
>TRBV5-4|TRBJ1-1|.|TRBD1
TGTGCCAGCAGCTACGACAGGGGGCGTTCGCACACTGAAGCTTTCTTT
CASSYDRGRSHTEAFF
>TRBV7-9|TRBJ2-3|.|TRBD2
TGTGCCAGCAGCGCGGGAGTGGGGGATGACGCAGATACGCAGTATTTT
CASSAGVGDDADTQYF
>TRBV19|TRBJ1-1|few|.
TGTGCCAGTACTTGGGGCGGCACTGAAGCTTTCTTT
CASTWGGTEAFF